This T cell receptor beta chain originates from a study of blood T cell repertoires in COVID-19. The protocol was immunoSEQ multiplex PCR, while the TCRdb copy is restricted to in-frame clones and leaves out a portion. The sample shows some 390,000 clones, 75% to 90% of them seen only once. The CDR3 is 13 amino acids. The germline V gene has CDR1 LNHDA and CDR2 SQIVND (reference sequence). V lost 5 bases, J lost 2 bases, and 2 bases stayed unmatched. J is TRBJ1-2 and V is TRBV19, with 7 nucleotides matching TRBD1. Sequenced sample: PBMCs or T cells enriched from blood (not recorded which). The sequence derives from a man aged 25-45 years who had recovered from COVID-19. CDR3: CASSVQGNYGYTF. Here the CDR3 DNA reads TGTGCCAGTAGTGTACAGGGGAACTATGGCTACACCTTC.